This T cell receptor beta chain was found in a study of post-analysis software for immune sequencing data. Whole-study context: The disease courses spanned relapsing-remitting, secondary progressive and progressive-relapsing forms of multiple sclerosis.

Tagging with unique molecular identifiers was a feature of the TCR beta cDNA libraries. About 500,000 cDNA molecules were obtained per 1 to 10 million input T cells. One entry per CDR3 protein, called by TCRdb with MiXCR from the PCR reads. The top ten hold around 10% of the sample, which has some 700,000 distinct CDR3 sequences, 55% to 70% seen once. A note on this clonotype: Its specificity is unknown.

The study, taken as a whole, reports: Patients had higher frequencies than controls of about five TRBV segments, including TRBV5-6, TRBV5-1 and TRBV20-1. Batch-matched samples strongly co-clustered by F measure. Significantly lower normalized Chao1 diversity was seen in multiple sclerosis patients than in controls.

Looked up from germline, CDR1 is WNHNN and CDR2 is SYGVQD (reference sequence). V was trimmed by 10 bases and J by 5 bases, leaving 13 bases between them. This CDR3 is built from 12 residues. This receptor was obtained from a girl aged 2-10 years with multiple sclerosis. Specimen: blood. V and J are TRBV10-1 and TRBJ2-3, with D unclear. Written as DNA, the CDR3 is TGCGCCACCTACCCCACCGGAGATACGCAGTATTTT. This gives the protein CATYPTGDTQYF.